The 32 T cell receptor beta chains reported below all come from one sample, sequenced in a study of blood T cell repertoires in COVID-19. Profiling relied on immunoSEQ multiplex PCR, and the TCRdb table lists in-frame clones only, not all of them. The sample holds roughly 49,000 clones, approximately 88% seen once. The sample taken for sequencing was peripheral blood. The receptors originated from a man over 45 with active COVID-19.

The rearrangement uses TRBV29-1 and TRBJ2-5; maybe TRBD1 (6 bases). This CDR3 region has 13 residues. Trimming stripped 7 bases from V and 5 bases from J, with 17 bases between. Germline V lookup: CDR1 SQVTM, CDR2 ANQGSEA. Here the CDR3 reads CSGYLDRGETQYF. In DNA, the CDR3 is TGCAGCGGTTACCTGGATAGGGGGGAGACCCAGTACTTC.

The rearrangement uses TRBV19 and TRBJ1-4; a possible D gene is TRBD1 (6 bases). CDR3 length equals 13 residues. Trimming pared 5 bases from V and 8 bases from J, leaving 12 bases between. The V gene's germline CDR1 is LNHDA and CDR2 SQIVND (reference sequence). For the CDR3, the DNA is TGTGCCAGTAGTCCCAGGGGAGGGGAAAAACTGTTTTTT. Protein: CASSPRGGEKLFF.

This clone has only one observation. The chain carries TRBV19 and TRBJ1-1; TRBD1 aligns across 7 bases. Germline V CDR1 and CDR2: LNHDA, SQIVND (reference sequence). The junction had 8 bases not matched to a gene; V was cut back by 3 bases and J by 7 bases. The CDR3 sequence is 14 residues long. The CDR3 DNA reads as TGTGCCAGTAGTATCAGGGACAGAACCCTTGAAGCTTTCTTT. The encoded protein is CASSIRDRTLEAFF.

This sequence joins TRBV19 and TRBJ2-4; TRBD1 aligns across 9 bases. In germline, CDR1 is LNHDA, CDR2 SQIVND (reference sequence). Unmatched junction bases numbered 3, after V lost 6 bases and J lost 3 bases. The CDR3 sequence is 14 residues long. CDR3 region: CASSRDRDKNIQYF. DNA of the CDR3: TGTGCCAGTAGCCGGGACAGGGACAAAAACATTCAGTACTTC.

This sequence joins TRBV27 and TRBJ2-7; 8 bases fit TRBD1. The ends lost 5 bases at V and 0 bases at J; junction bases unmatched: 6. The CDR3 spans 15 residues. Germline values: CDR1 MNHEY, CDR2 SMNVEV (reference sequence). The CDR3 DNA reads as TGTGCCAGCAGTATCCGACAGGGGCCCTCCTACGAGCAGTACTTC. This codes for CASSIRQGPSYEQYF.

The V gene is TRBV9, the J gene TRBJ2-7; D uncertain. Germline values: CDR1 SGDLS, CDR2 YYNGEE. The CDR3 has 13 residues. Trimming took 0 bases from V and 5 from J, leaving 9 bases between them. As DNA, the CDR3 is TGTGCCAGCAGCGTAGGTCCCCTCCACGAGCAGTACTTC. It codes for CASSVGPLHEQYF.

The V and J genes are TRBV9 and TRBJ2-3; a weak D match, TRBD1 (6 bases). Germline CDR1 and CDR2: SGDLS and YYNGEE. The V end was cut by 3 bases, the J end by 4 bases, with 18 bases between. This CDR3 is built from 16 residues. The CDR3 sequence: CASSAQGAMRSDTQYF. The CDR3 DNA is TGTGCCAGCAGCGCACAGGGAGCAATGAGATCAGATACGCAGTATTTT.

This clone came up a few times. The chain is built from TRBV21-1 and TRBJ2-7; the table's D call TRBD1 went unverified against the DNA. TRBV21-1 is a pseudogene. The CDR3 has 14 amino acids. CDR3 in amino acids: CASPPRQTEGEQYF. In nucleotides, the CDR3 is TGTGCCAGCCCGCCCCGGCAAACAGAAGGCGAGCAGTACTTC.

This clone showed up just once. V and J are TRBV5-1 and TRBJ1-1; TRBD1 matches at 11 bases. The trim removed 1 base at V and 1 base at J, leaving 6 bases unmatched. The CDR3 loop spans 17 amino acids. Germline CDR1 reads SGHRS; CDR2 reads YFSETQ. The CDR3 DNA is TGCGCCAGCAGCTTGTGGGGACAGGGGGTCGGGAACACTGAAGCTTTCTTT. Residues: CASSLWGQGVGNTEAFF.

This rearrangement joins TRBV2 to TRBJ2-1; a possible D gene is TRBD1 (5 bases). This CDR3 region has 13 residues. The V gene lost 7 bases and the J gene lost 4 bases, with 11 bases spanning the gap. Looked up from germline, CDR1 is SNHLY and CDR2 is FYNNEI. CDR3 in DNA: TGTGCCAGCATTAAGGACAATTACAATGAGCAGTTCTTC. Amino acids: CASIKDNYNEQFF.

The J gene is TRBJ2-3, the V gene TRBV10-3, with TRBD2 matching 8 bases. Germline values: CDR1 ENHRY, CDR2 SYGVKD. V was pared by 0 bases and J by 2 bases, with 4 bases of the junction left unmatched. The CDR3 covers 16 residues. Written as DNA, the CDR3 is TGTGCCATCAGTGAGTCGCGCGGGGGGCCCACAGATACGCAGTATTTT. It translates to CAISESRGGPTDTQYF.

The chain recombines TRBV6-1 with TRBJ1-2, with 9 positions matching TRBD1. The CDR3 loop spans 15 amino acids. CDR1 and CDR2 (germline): MNHNS, SASEGT. The V gene end was trimmed by 0 bases and the J gene end by 6 bases; junction bases not matched to a gene: 5. The CDR3 nucleotides are TGTGCCAGCAGTGAAGCCCGGGACAGGGCGAATGGCTACACCTTC. Its protein is CASSEARDRANGYTF.

This chain joins TRBV1 and TRBJ2-7; TRBD2, the table's D call, was not compared with the DNA. TRBV1 has pseudogene status. The CDR3 sequence is 13 residues long. The CDR3 region is CTSRAGVGYEQYF. In nucleotides, the CDR3 is TGCACCAGCAGGGCCGGGGTGGGCTACGAGCAGTACTTC.

The rearrangement joins TRBV11-2 to TRBJ1-4; D is unresolved. Germline V lookup: CDR1 SGHAT, CDR2 FQNNGV. Trimming cost V 2 bases and J 6 bases, with 7 bases left between them. The CDR3 runs to 13 residues. Here the CDR3 reads CASSLRGYEKLFF. The CDR3 DNA follows: TGTGCCAGCAGCTTAAGAGGGTATGAAAAACTGTTTTTT.

The rearrangement links TRBV6-5 to TRBJ2-3; D perhaps matches TRBD2 (6 bases). CDR3 length: 13 residues. The ends were cut back, 5 bases at V and 8 bases at J, with 14 bases in the middle. Germline lookup yields CDR1 MNHEY and CDR2 SVGAGI. This chain's CDR3 is CASSPSVGGTQYF. CDR3 nucleotide sequence: TGTGCCAGCAGTCCTAGCGTGGGGGGTACGCAGTATTTT.

The chain employs TRBV4-1 and TRBJ2-2; TRBD2 is a possible D gene (6 bases). The ends were cut back, 4 bases at V and 5 bases at J, with 23 bases in the middle. The length of the CDR3 is 18 residues. Germline CDR1 reads MGHRA; CDR2 reads YSYEKL. Here the CDR3 reads CASSRNSLRGQGTGELFF. The CDR3 coding sequence is TGCGCCAGCAGCCGGAACTCCTTGCGGGGCCAAGGTACCGGGGAGCTGTTTTTT.

The chain couples TRBV5-1 to TRBJ1-2; D is possibly TRBD1 (6 bases). V lost 2 bases to trimming and J lost 8 bases, with 13 bases between them. CDR3 length: 13 residues. Germline-derived CDR1 and CDR2 are SGHRS and YFSETQ. The CDR3 here is CASSFGQQAGYTF. The DNA for the CDR3 is TGCGCCAGCAGCTTTGGACAGCAAGCCGGCTACACCTTC.

The rearrangement links TRBV10-3 to TRBJ2-7, with 7 positions matching TRBD1. CDR1 ENHRY and CDR2 SYGVKD come from the germline V gene. This CDR3 region has 13 residues. V lost 2 bases, J lost 2 bases, and 0 bases stayed unmatched. The CDR3 sequence is CAISETGAYEQYF. The CDR3 DNA sequence: TGTGCCATCAGTGAGACAGGGGCCTACGAGCAGTACTTC.

This chain connects TRBV7-9 to TRBJ2-6; D might be TRBD1 (6 bases). Deletions cut 5 bases from V and 2 bases from J, with 13 bases between. The germline V gene has CDR1 SEHNR and CDR2 FQNEAQ (reference sequence). The CDR3 covers 16 residues. This CDR3 reads CASSPGQSTGANVLTF. For the CDR3, the DNA is TGTGCCAGCAGCCCAGGACAGTCGACTGGGGCCAACGTCCTGACTTTC. Full variable domain (rest looked up from reference TRBV7-9 and TRBJ2-6): DTGVSQNPRHKITKRGQNVTFRCDPISEHNRLYWYRQTLGQGPEFLTYFQNEAQLEKSRLLSDRFSAERPKGSFSTLEIQRTEQGDSAMYLCASSPGQSTGANVLTFGAGSRLTVL.

The rearrangement uses TRBV7-2 and TRBJ2-3, with D maybe TRBD1 (6 bases). The CDR3 is 16 amino acids. V shed 3 bases and J shed 0 bases, with 13 bases lying between them. Looked up from germline, CDR1 is SGHTA and CDR2 is FQGNSA. The CDR3 spells CASSFQNRASTDTQYF. CDR3 nucleotide sequence: TGTGCCAGCAGCTTTCAGAACAGGGCTAGCACAGATACGCAGTATTTT.

The V gene is TRBV7-9, the J gene TRBJ1-4; 7 bases align to TRBD1. Per the germline V gene, CDR1 is SEHNR and CDR2 is FQNEAQ (reference sequence). Trimming removed 4 bases from V and 4 bases from J; junction bases left unmatched: 9. This CDR3 contains 16 residues. CDR3 nucleotide sequence: TGTGCCAGCAGCTCGGGACAGTTAAGGGATAATGAAAAACTGTTTTTT. It codes for CASSSGQLRDNEKLFF.

The V call is TRBV7-9, the J call TRBJ2-2; maybe TRBD1 (5 bases). The V and J ends lost 1 base and 6 bases respectively, with 9 bases between them. CDR1 SEHNR and CDR2 FQNEAQ come from the germline V gene (reference sequence). The CDR3 spans 14 residues. This CDR3 is CASSLGGASGELFF. The CDR3 coding sequence is TGTGCCAGCAGCTTAGGGGGCGCTTCCGGGGAGCTGTTTTTT. Full variable domain (missing parts from reference TRBV7-9 and TRBJ2-2): DTGVSQNPRHKITKRGQNVTFRCDPISEHNRLYWYRQTLGQGPEFLTYFQNEAQLEKSRLLSDRFSAERPKGSFSTLEIQRTEQGDSAMYLCASSLGGASGELFFGEGSRLTVL.

The rearrangement uses TRBV7-9 and TRBJ1-5; D gene ambiguous. Germline V gives CDR1 SEHNR, CDR2 FQNEAQ (reference sequence). The CDR3 runs 15 residues. Trimming cost V 2 bases and J 0 bases, with 8 bases left between them. This CDR3 reads CASSLTGNSNQPQHF. CDR3 DNA: TGTGCCAGCAGCTTAACTGGTAATAGCAATCAGCCCCAGCATTTT.

This chain connects TRBV7-9 to TRBJ2-1; possibly TRBD1 for D (6 bases). V gave up 5 bases and J gave up 3 bases, with 14 bases separating them. This CDR3 comprises 15 residues. The germline gives CDR1 SEHNR, CDR2 FQNEAQ (reference sequence). The CDR3 DNA reads TGTGCCAGCAGCCAGGGGTCCCCCAGCTACAATGAGCAGTTCTTC. It yields the protein CASSQGSPSYNEQFF.

The V gene is TRBV19, the J gene TRBJ2-7; 7 bases line up with TRBD1. This CDR3 has 15 amino acids. The V and J ends lost 3 bases and 1 base, in that order; junction bases with no gene match: 6. From germline, CDR1 is LNHDA and CDR2 SQIVND (reference sequence). The CDR3 DNA reads TGTGCCAGTAGTATTCGCGGACAGGAATCCTACGAGCAGTACTTC. The encoded protein is CASSIRGQESYEQYF.

The chain employs TRBV27 and TRBJ2-7, with TRBD2 identical over 9 bases. V was pared by 6 bases and J by 6 bases, with 9 bases of the junction left unmatched. This CDR3 is 14 amino acids long. Germline CDR1 reads MNHEY; CDR2 reads SMNVEV (reference sequence). The CDR3 DNA is TGTGCCAGCAGCTTTAGCGGGGGAGACAGCGAGCAGTACTTC. Protein product: CASSFSGGDSEQYF.

This clone showed up just once. J is TRBJ2-7 and V is TRBV4-2; 7 bases agree with TRBD2. CDR1 is LGHNA, CDR2 YNFKEQ, per germline. The CDR3 is 14 residues long. V trimming: 1 base; J trimming: 2 bases; junction bases outside the gene matches: 2. This CDR3 is CASSQAGLPYEQYF. DNA of the CDR3: TGTGCCAGCAGCCAAGCGGGACTACCCTACGAGCAGTACTTC.

The rearrangement uses TRBV4-1 and TRBJ2-7, with 9 bases matching TRBD1. The CDR3 loop spans 15 amino acids. The germline gives CDR1 MGHRA, CDR2 YSYEKL. V shed 4 bases and J 1 base; nucleotides not matched to a gene: 5. DNA for the CDR3: TGCGCCAGCAGCCCCCGGGACAGGGCATCCTACGAGCAGTACTTC. Amino acids: CASSPRDRASYEQYF.

This CDR3 is CATTRAGDRQPQHF. The CDR3 nucleotides read TGTGCCACAACCAGGGCAGGGGATAGGCAGCCCCAGCATTTT. The chain recombines TRBV15 with TRBJ1-5, with a weak D call TRBD1 (6 bases). V was shortened by 9 bases and J by 7 bases, with 19 bases between the two germline ends. The CDR3 runs to 14 residues. From germline, CDR1 is LNHNV and CDR2 YYDKDF (reference sequence).

This clone has more than one count but fewer than ten. This chain uses TRBV11-2 with TRBJ1-1; perhaps TRBD1 as D (5 bases). CDR3 length: 13 residues. Trimming took 1 base from V and 5 from J, leaving 8 bases between them. CDR1 is SGHAT and CDR2 is FQNNGV in the germline V gene. The CDR3 loop is CASSLVAGTEAFF. The CDR3 bases are TGTGCCAGCAGCTTAGTCGCAGGGACTGAAGCTTTCTTT. The full variable domain, with the rest looked up from reference TRBV11-2 and TRBJ1-1, is EAGVAQSPRYKIIEKRQSVAFWCNPISGHATLYWYQQILGQGPKLLIQFQNNGVVDDSQLPKDRFSAERLKGVDSTLKIQPAKLEDSAVYLCASSLVAGTEAFFGQGTRLTVV.

The chain couples TRBV24-1 to TRBJ2-1; 11 positions agree with TRBD2. Germline trimming cut 3 bases from V and 5 bases from J; bases unmatched to any gene: 2. There are 15 residues in the CDR3. Germline CDR1 is KGHDR and CDR2 is SFDVKD. In DNA form, the CDR3 reads TGTGCCACCAGTGATGTAGCGGGGGGGCACAATGAGCAGTTCTTC. Its translation is CATSDVAGGHNEQFF.

The chain is built from TRBV19 and TRBJ1-1, with 9 bases matching TRBD1. From germline, CDR1 is LNHDA and CDR2 SQIVND (reference sequence). After removal of 7 bases from V and 5 bases from J, the junction contained 5 bases not matched to a gene. The CDR3 consists of 13 residues. The CDR3 DNA reads as TGTGCCAGTAACAGGGGGCAGGATACTGAAGCTTTCTTT. Amino acid sequence: CASNRGQDTEAFF. The variable domain in full, with the rest retrieved from reference TRBV19 and TRBJ1-1, is DGGITQSPKYLFRKEGQNVTLSCEQNLNHDAMYWYRQDPGQGLRLIYYSQIVNDFQKGDIAEGYSVSREKKESFPLTVTSAQKNPTAFYLCASNRGQDTEAFFGQGTRLTVV.